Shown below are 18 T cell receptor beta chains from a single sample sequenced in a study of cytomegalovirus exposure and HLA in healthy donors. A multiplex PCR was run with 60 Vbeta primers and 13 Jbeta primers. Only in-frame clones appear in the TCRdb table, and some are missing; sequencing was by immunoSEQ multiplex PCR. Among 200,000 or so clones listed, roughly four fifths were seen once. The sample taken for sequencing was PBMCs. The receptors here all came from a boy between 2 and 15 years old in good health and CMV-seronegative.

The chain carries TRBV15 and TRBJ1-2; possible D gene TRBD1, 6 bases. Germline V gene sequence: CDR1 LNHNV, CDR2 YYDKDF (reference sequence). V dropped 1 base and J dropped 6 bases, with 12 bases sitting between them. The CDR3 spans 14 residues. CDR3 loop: CATSRGRDTDGYTF. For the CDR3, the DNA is TGTGCCACCAGCAGAGGACGGGACACGGATGGCTACACCTTC.

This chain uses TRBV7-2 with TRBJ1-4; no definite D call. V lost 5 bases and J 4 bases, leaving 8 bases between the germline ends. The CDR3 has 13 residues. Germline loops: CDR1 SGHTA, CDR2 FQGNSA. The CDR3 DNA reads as TGTGCCAGCAGCCGGAGATTTAATGAAAAACTGTTTTTT. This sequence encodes CASSRRFNEKLFF.

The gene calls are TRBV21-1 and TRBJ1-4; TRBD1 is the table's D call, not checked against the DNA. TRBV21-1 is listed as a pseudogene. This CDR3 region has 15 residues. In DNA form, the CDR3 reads TGTGCCAGCAGCACTCAGGGTTCGGCTAATGAAAAACTGTTTTTT. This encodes CASSTQGSANEKLFF.

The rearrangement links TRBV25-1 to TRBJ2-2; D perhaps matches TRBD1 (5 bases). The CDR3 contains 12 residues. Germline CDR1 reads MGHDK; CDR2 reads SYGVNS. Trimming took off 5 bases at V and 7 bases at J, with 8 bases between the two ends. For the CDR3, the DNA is TGTGCCAGCAGTCAGACAGACGGGGAGCTGTTTTTT. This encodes CASSQTDGELFF. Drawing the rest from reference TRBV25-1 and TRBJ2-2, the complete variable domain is EADIYQTPRYLVIGTGKKITLECSQTMGHDKMYWYQQDPGMELHLIHYSYGVNSTEKGDLSSESTVSRIRTEHFPLTLESARPSHTSQYLCASSQTDGELFFGEGSRLTVL.

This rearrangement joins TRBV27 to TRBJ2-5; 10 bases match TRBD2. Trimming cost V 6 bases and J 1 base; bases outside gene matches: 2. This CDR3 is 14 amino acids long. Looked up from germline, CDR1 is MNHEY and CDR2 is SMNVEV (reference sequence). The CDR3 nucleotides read TGTGCCAGCAGAAGGACTAGCGGCCAAGAGACCCAGTACTTC. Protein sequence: CASRRTSGQETQYF.

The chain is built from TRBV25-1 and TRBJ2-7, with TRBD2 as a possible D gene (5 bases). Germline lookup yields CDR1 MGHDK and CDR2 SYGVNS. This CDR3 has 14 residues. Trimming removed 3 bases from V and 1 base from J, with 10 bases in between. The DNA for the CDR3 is TGTGCCAGCAGTGACCGAGGGCCTTCCTACGAGCAGTACTTC. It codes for CASSDRGPSYEQYF.

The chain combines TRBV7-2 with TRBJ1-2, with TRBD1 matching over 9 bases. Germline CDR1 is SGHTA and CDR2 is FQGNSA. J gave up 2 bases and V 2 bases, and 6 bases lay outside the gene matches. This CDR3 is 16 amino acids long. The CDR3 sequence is CASSLFPGQGNYGYTF. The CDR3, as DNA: TGTGCCAGCAGCTTATTCCCGGGACAGGGCAACTATGGCTACACCTTC.

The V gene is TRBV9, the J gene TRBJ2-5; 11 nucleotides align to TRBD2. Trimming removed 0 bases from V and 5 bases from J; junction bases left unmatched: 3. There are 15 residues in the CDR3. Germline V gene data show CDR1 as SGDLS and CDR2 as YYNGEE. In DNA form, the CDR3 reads TGTGCCAGCAGCGTAGTAGCGGGGGGGGTGGAGACCCAGTACTTC. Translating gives CASSVVAGGVETQYF.

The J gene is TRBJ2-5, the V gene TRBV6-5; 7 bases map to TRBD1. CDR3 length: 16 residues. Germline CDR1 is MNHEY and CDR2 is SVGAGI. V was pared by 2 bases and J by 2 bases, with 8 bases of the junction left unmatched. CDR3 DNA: TGTGCCAGCAGTTACACGGCCGGACAGGTTCAAGAGACCCAGTACTTC. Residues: CASSYTAGQVQETQYF.

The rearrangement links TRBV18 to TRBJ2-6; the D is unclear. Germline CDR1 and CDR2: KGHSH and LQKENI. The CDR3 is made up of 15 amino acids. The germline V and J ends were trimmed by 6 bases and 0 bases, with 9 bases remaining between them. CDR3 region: CASSPTNSGANVLTF. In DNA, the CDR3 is TGTGCCAGCTCGCCTACTAACTCTGGGGCCAACGTCCTGACTTTC.

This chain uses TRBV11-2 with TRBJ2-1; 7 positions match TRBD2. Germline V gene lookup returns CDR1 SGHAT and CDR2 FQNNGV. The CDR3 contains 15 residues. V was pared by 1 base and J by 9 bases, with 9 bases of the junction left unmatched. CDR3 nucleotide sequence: TGTGCCAGCAGCTTAGTACTAGCGAGCGTTCGTGAGCAGTTCTTC. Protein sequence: CASSLVLASVREQFF.

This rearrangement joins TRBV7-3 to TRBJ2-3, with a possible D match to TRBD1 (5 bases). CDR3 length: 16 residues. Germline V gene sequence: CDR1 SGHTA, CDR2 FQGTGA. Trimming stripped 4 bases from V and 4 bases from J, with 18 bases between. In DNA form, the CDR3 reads TGTGCCAGCAGCTCCGGACACCTCCTCGGCCCAGATACGCAGTATTTT. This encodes CASSSGHLLGPDTQYF.

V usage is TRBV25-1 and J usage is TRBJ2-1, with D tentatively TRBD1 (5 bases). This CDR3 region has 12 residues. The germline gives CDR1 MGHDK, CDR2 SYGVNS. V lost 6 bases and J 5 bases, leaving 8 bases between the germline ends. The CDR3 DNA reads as TGTGCCAGCAGGACAGAGCACAATGAGCAGTTCTTC. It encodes CASRTEHNEQFF.

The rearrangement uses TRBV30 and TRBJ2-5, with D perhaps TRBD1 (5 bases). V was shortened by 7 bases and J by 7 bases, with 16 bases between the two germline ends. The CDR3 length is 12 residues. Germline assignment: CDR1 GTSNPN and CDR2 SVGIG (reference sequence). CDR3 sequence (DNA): TGTGCCTCCCATGGGTATACAGGGACCCAGTACTTC. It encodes CASHGYTGTQYF.

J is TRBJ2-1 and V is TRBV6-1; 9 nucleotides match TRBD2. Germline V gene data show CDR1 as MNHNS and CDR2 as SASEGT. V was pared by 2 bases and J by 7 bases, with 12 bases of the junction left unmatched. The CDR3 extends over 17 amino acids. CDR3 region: CASSESGRGGQGNEQFF. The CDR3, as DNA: TGTGCCAGCAGTGAATCAGGGCGGGGGGGCCAGGGGAATGAGCAGTTCTTC.

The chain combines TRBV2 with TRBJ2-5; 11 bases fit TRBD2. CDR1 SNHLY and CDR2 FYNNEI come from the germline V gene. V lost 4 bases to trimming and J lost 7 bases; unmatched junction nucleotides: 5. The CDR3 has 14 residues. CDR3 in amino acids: CASSADSGGGTQYF. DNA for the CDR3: TGTGCCAGCAGTGCAGATAGCGGGGGGGGGACCCAGTACTTC.

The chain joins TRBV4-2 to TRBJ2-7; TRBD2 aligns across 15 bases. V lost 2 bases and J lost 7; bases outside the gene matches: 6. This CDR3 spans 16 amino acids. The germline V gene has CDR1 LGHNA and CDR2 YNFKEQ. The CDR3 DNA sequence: TGTGCCAGCAGCCAAAGGACTAGCGGGGGGGCACGGGAGCAGTACTTC. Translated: CASSQRTSGGAREQYF.

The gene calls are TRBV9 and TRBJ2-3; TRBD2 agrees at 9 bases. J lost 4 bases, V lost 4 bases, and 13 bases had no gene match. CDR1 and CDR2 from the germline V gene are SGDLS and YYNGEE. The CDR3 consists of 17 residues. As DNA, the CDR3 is TGTGCCAGCAGCCTTCTTGAGGGGGCGGGGGGGTCAGATACGCAGTATTTT. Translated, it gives CASSLLEGAGGSDTQYF.